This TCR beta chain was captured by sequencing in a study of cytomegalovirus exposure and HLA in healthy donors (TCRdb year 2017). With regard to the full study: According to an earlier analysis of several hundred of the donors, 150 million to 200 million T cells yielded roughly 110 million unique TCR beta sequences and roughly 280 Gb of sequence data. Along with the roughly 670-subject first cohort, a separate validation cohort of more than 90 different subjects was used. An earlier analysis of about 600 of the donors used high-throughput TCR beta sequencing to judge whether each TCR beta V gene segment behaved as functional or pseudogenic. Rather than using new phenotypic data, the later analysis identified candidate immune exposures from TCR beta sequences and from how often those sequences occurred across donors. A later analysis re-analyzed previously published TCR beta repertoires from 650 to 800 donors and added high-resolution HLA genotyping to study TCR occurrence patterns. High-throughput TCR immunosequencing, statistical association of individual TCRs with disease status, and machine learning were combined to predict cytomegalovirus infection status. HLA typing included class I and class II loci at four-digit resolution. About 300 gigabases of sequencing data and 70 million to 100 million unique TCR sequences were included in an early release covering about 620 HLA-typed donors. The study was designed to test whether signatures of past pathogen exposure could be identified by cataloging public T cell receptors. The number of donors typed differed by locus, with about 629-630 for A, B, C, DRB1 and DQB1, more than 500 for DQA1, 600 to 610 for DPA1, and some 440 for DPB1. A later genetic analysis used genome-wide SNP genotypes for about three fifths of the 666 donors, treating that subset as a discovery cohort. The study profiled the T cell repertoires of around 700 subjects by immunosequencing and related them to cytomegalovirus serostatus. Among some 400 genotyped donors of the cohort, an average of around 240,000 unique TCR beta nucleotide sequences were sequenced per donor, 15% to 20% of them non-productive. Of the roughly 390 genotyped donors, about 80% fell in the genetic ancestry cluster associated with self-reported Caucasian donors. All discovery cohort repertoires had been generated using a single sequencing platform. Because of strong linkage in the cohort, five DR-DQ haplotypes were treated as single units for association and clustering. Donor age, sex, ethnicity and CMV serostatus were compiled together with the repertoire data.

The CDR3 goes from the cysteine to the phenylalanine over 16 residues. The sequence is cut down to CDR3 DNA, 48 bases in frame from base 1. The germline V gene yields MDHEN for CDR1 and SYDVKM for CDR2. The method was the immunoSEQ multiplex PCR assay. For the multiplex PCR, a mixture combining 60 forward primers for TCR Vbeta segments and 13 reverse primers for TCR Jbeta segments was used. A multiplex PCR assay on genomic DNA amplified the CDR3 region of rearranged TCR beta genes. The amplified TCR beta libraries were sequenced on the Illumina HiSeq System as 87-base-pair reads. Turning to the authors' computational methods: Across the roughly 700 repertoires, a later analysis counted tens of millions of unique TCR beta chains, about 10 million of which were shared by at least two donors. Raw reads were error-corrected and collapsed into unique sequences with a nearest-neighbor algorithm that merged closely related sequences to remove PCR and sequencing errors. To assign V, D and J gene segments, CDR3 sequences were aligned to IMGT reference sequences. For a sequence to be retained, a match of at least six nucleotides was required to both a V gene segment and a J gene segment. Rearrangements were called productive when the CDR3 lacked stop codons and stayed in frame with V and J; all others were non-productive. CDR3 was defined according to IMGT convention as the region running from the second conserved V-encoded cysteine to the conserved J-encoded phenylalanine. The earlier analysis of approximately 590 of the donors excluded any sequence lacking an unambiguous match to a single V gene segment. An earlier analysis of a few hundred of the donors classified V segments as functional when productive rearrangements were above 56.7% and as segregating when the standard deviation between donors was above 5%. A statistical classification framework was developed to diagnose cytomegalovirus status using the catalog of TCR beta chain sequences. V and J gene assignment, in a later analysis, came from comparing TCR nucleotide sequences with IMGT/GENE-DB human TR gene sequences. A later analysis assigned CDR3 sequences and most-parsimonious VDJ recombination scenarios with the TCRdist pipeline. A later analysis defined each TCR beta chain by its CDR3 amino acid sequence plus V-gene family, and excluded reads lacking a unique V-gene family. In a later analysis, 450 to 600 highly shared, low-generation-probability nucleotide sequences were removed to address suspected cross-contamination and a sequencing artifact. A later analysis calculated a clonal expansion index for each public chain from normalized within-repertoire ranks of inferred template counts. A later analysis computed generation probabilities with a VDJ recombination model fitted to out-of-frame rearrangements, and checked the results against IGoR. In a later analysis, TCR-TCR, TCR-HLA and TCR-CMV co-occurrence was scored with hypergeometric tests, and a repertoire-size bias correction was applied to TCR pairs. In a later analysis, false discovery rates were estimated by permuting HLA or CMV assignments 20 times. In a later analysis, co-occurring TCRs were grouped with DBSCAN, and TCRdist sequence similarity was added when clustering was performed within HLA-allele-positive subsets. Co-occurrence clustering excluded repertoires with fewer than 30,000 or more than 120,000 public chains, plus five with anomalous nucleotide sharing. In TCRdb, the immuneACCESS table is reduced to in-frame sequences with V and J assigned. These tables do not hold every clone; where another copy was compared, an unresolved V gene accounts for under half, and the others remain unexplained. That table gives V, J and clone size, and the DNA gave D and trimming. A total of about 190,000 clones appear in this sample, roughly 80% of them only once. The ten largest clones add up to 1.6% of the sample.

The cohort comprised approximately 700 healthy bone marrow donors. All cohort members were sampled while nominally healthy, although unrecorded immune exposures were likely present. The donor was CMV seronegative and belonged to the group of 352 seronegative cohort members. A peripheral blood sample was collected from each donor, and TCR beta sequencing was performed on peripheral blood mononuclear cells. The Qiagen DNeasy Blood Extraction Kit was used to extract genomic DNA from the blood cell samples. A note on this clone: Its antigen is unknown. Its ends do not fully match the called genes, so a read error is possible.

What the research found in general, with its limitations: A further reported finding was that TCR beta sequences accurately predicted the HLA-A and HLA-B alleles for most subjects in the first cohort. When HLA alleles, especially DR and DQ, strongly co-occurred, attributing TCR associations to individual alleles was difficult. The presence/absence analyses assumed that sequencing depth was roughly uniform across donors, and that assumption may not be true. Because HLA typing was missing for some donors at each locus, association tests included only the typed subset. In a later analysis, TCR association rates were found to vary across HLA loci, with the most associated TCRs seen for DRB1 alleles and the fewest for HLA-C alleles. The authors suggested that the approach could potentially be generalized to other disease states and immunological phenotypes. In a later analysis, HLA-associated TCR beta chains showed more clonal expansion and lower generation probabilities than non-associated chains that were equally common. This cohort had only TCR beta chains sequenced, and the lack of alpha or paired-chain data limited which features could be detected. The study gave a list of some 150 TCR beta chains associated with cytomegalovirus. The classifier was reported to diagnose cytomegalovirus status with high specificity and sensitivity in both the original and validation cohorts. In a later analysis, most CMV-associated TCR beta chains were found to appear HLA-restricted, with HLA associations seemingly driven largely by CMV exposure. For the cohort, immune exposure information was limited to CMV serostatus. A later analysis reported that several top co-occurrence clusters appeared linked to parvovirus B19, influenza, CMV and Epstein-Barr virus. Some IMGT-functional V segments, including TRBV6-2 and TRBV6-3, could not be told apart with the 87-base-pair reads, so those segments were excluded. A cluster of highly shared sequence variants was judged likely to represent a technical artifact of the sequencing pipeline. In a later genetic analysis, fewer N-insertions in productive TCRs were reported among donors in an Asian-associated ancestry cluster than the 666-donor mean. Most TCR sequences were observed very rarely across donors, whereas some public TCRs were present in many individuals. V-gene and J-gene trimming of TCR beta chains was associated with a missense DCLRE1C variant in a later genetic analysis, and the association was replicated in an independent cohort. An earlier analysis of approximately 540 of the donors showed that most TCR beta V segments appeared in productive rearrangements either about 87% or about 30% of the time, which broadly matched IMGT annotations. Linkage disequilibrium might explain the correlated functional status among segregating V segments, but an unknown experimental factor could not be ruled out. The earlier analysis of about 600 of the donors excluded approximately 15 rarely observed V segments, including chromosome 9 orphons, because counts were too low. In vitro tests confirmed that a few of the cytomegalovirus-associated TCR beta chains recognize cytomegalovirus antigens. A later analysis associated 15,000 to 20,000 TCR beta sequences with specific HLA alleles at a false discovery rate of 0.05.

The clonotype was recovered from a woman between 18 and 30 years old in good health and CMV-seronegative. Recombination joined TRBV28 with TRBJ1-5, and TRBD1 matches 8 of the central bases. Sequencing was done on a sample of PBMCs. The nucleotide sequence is TGTGCCAGCAGTTTTGGGAACAGGGGGAACAATCGGCCCCAGCATTTT. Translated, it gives CASSFGNRGNNRPQHF.